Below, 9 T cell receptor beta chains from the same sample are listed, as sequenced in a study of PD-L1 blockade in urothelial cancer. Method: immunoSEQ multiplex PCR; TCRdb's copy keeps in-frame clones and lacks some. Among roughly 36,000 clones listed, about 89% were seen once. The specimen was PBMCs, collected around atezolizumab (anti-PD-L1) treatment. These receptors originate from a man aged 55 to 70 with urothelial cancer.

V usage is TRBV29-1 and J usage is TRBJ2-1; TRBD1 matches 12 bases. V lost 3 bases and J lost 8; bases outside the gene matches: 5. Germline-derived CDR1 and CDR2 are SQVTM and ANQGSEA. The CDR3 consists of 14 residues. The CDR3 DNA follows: TGCAGCGTTGACGGGACAGGGGGCCTCGATGAGCAGTTCTTC. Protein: CSVDGTGGLDEQFF.

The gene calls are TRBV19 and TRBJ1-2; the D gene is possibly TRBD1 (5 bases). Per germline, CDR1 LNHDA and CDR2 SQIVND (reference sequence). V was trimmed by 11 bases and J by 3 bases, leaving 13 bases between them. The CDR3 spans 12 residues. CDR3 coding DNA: TGTGCCGGTCAGGGTGTCGACTATGGCTACACCTTC. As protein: CAGQGVDYGYTF.

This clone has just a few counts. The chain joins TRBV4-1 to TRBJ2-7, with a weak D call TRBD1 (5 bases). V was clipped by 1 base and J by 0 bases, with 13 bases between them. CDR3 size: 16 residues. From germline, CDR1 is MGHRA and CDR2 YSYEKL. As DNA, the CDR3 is TGCGCCAGCAGCCAAGGAGGTCGCAGGGACTCCTACGAGCAGTACTTC. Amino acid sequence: CASSQGGRRDSYEQYF.

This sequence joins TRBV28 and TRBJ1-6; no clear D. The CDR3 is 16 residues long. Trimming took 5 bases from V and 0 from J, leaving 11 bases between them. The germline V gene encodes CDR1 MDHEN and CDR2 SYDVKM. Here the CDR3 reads CASSPPGSSYNSPLHF. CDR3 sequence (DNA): TGTGCCAGCAGTCCCCCGGGAAGCTCCTATAATTCACCCCTCCACTTT.

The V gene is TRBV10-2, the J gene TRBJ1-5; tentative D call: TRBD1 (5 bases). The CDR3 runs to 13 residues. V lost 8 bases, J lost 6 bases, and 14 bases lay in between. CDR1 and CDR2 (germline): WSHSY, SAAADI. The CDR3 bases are TGCGCCAGCGGGAGGGGTGGGAGTCAGCCCCAGCATTTT. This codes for CASGRGGSQPQHF.

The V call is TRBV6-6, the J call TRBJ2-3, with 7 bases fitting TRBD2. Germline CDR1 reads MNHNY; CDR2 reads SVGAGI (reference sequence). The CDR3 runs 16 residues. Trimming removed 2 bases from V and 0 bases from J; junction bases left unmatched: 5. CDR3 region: CASSYKSGKSTDTQYF. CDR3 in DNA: TGTGCCAGCAGTTACAAGAGCGGGAAAAGCACAGATACGCAGTATTTT.

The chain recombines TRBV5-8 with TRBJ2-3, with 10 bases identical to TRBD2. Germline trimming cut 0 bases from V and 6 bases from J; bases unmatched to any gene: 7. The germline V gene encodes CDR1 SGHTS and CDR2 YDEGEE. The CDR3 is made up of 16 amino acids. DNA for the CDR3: TGTGCCAGCAGCTTGGAAGTACTAGCGGGACGGGATACGCAGTATTTT. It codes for CASSLEVLAGRDTQYF.

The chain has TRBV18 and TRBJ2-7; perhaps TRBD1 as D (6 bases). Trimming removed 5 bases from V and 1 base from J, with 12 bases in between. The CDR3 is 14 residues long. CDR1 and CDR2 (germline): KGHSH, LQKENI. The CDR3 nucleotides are TGTGCCAGCTCAACAACTACAGGGTCCTACGAGCAGTACTTC. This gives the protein CASSTTTGSYEQYF.

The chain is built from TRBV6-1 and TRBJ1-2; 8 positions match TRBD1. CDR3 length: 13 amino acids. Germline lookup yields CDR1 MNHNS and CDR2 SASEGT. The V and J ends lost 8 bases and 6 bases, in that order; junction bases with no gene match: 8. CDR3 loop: CASLKDRDHGYTF. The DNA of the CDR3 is TGTGCCAGCCTAAAGGACAGGGACCATGGCTACACCTTC.